One sample yielded the 9 T cell receptor beta chains listed below, sequenced in a study of cytomegalovirus exposure and HLA in healthy donors. PCR involved 60 Vbeta and 13 Jbeta primers. Generated by immunoSEQ multiplex PCR, the TCRdb table keeps only in-frame clones and is missing some. Of about 130,000 clones in the sample, roughly 8.3% were seen once. The sequenced sample was PBMCs. These receptors were obtained from a man in his forties or fifties in good health and CMV-seronegative.

This clone was seen only a few times. V is TRBV6-5 and J is TRBJ2-5; D is possibly TRBD1 (6 bases). The ends were cut back, 2 bases at V and 1 base at J, with 11 bases in the middle. The CDR3 runs to 15 residues. The germline V gene encodes CDR1 MNHEY and CDR2 SVGAGI. CDR3 residues: CASSYLPTGQETQYF. CDR3 nucleotide sequence: TGTGCCAGCAGTTACCTCCCGACAGGCCAAGAGACCCAGTACTTC.

This clone has just a few counts. The chain combines TRBV4-1 with TRBJ2-5; D remains ambiguous. In germline, CDR1 is MGHRA, CDR2 YSYEKL. Trimming took off 5 bases at V and 0 bases at J, with 7 bases between the two ends. CDR3 size: 13 residues. This CDR3 reads CASSGPNQETQYF. The CDR3 coding sequence is TGCGCCAGCAGCGGGCCTAACCAAGAGACCCAGTACTTC.

This clone has only a few counts. The chain uses TRBV10-3 and TRBJ2-5, with 9 positions matching TRBD1. The CDR3 sequence is 14 residues long. Germline lookup yields CDR1 ENHRY and CDR2 SYGVKD. V was clipped by 11 bases and J by 2 bases; unmatched bases: 9. CDR3 region: CAPHGTGNQETQYF. The CDR3 DNA follows: TGTGCCCCCCACGGGACAGGGAATCAAGAGACCCAGTACTTC.

This clone was counted between two and nine times. The V gene is TRBV21-1, the J gene TRBJ2-1; the D call in the table, TRBD1, was not verified against the DNA. TRBV21-1 is a pseudogene segment. CDR3 length equals 13 residues. This CDR3 is CASSKKDSNEQFF. DNA of the CDR3: TGTGCCAGCAGCAAAAAGGACAGCAATGAGCAGTTCTTC.

As to this clone: At one boundary the junction diverges from the germline segment, which might be a read error. The CDR3 bases are TGTGCCAGCAGGTCAGGGAGGTCTGGAAACAACATATATTTT. Translation gives CASRSGRSGNNIYF. The chain is built from TRBV2 and TRBJ1-3; weak D call: TRBD1 (5 bases). The CDR3 is made up of 14 amino acids. CDR1 is SNHLY and CDR2 is FYNNEI in the germline V gene.

The genes are TRBV19 and TRBJ2-6, with 8 bases identical to TRBD2. The CDR3 contains 14 residues. Germline V gives CDR1 LNHDA, CDR2 SQIVND (reference sequence). Trimming cost V 10 bases and J 0 bases; bases outside gene matches: 2. The CDR3 protein is CATGGDSGANVLTF. Written as DNA, the CDR3 is TGTGCCACCGGGGGGGACTCTGGGGCCAACGTCCTGACTTTC. Complete variable domain (other parts from reference TRBV19 and TRBJ2-6): DGGITQSPKYLFRKEGQNVTLSCEQNLNHDAMYWYRQDPGQGLRLIYYSQIVNDFQKGDIAEGYSVSREKKESFPLTVTSAQKNPTAFYLCATGGDSGANVLTFGAGSRLTVL.

The chain is built from TRBV19 and TRBJ1-5, with 8 bases identical to TRBD1. V trimming: 5 bases; J trimming: 8 bases; junction bases outside the gene matches: 8. This CDR3 comprises 14 residues. Germline V gene data show CDR1 as LNHDA and CDR2 as SQIVND (reference sequence). In nucleotides, the CDR3 is TGTGCCAGTAGTCTGACAGGGGATATGGAGCCCCAGCATTTT. It yields the protein CASSLTGDMEPQHF. Using reference TRBV19 and TRBJ1-5 for the parts outside the CDR3, the full variable domain is DGGITQSPKYLFRKEGQNVTLSCEQNLNHDAMYWYRQDPGQGLRLIYYSQIVNDFQKGDIAEGYSVSREKKESFPLTVTSAQKNPTAFYLCASSLTGDMEPQHFGDGTRLSIL.

The chain joins TRBV18 to TRBJ2-1; the D gene is possibly TRBD1 (6 bases). CDR1 and CDR2 (germline): KGHSH, LQKENI. The CDR3 is made up of 16 amino acids. The V gene lost 6 bases and the J gene lost 3 bases, with 18 bases spanning the gap. CDR3 in amino acids: CASSTTKGENYNEQFF. The CDR3 DNA is TGTGCCAGCTCCACCACAAAGGGGGAGAACTACAATGAGCAGTTCTTC.

Only a few counts were recorded for this clone. The chain uses TRBV9 and TRBJ2-2; 7 nucleotides align to TRBD1. In germline, CDR1 is SGDLS, CDR2 YYNGEE. After removal of 1 base from V and 3 bases from J, the junction contained 12 bases not matched to a gene. This CDR3 comprises 18 residues. CDR3 bases: TGTGCCAGCAGCGTATTACGTCTCGGACAGGAGGACACCGGGGAGCTGTTTTTT. Protein: CASSVLRLGQEDTGELFF.